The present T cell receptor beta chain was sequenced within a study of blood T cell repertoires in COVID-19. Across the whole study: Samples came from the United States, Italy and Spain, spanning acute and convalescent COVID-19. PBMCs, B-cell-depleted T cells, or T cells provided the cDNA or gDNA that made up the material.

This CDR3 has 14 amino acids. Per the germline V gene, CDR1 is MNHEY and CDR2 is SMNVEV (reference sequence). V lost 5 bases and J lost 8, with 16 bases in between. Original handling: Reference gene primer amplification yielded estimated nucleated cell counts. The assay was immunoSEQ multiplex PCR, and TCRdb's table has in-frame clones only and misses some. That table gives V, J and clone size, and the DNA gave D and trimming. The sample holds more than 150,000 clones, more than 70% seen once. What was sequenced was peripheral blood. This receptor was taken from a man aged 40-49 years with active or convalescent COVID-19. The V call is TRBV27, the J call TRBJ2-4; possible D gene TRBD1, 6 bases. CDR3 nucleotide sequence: TGTGCCAGCAGTCGAGCAGGGGCTTTGGACATTCAGTACTTC. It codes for CASSRAGALDIQYF.